One sample yielded the 20 T cell receptor beta chains listed below, sequenced in a study of T-cell memory formation after mild COVID-19. TCRdb ran MiXCR on the 5' RACE reads and lists one entry per CDR3 protein. The sample has 470,000 or so distinct CDR3 sequences, more than 15% seen once. What was sequenced was PBMCs or a T cell subset sorted from them (not recorded which). The receptors here all came from a man younger than 35 who had mild COVID-19 (a few samples of this study predate the infection). Cell type and time point are not known.

In this sample, this clonotype turned up a few times. This chain uses TRBV12-3 or TRBV12-4 with TRBJ1-1; 10 nucleotides match TRBD1. The CDR3 totals 14 residues. J gave up 3 bases and V 5 bases, and 3 bases lay outside the gene matches. CDR3 sequence (DNA): TGTGCCAGCAGTGACAGGGGGCTAGACACTGAAGCTTTCTTT. Its protein product is CASSDRGLDTEAFF.

V and J are TRBV4-1 and TRBJ2-4, with 7 bases fitting TRBD1. Germline-derived CDR1 and CDR2 are MGHRA and YSYEKL. The CDR3 sequence is 15 residues long. V lost 3 bases, J lost 6 bases, and 8 bases stayed unmatched. CDR3 nucleotides: TGCGCCAGCAGCCACCACGGACAGGCATTAAACATTCAGTACTTC. It specifies CASSHHGQALNIQYF.

J is TRBJ1-1 and V is TRBV6-5; no reliable D call. The germline CDR1 and CDR2 sequences are MNHEY and SVGAGI. V was trimmed by 5 bases and J by 5 bases, leaving 15 bases between them. The CDR3 runs to 14 residues. DNA of the CDR3: TGTGCCAGCAGTGTCCGAGGGCCGGGGACTGAAGCTTTCTTT. Its translation is CASSVRGPGTEAFF.

This clonotype was seen more than once but under ten times. The chain carries TRBV29-1 and TRBJ2-6; D is uncertain. This CDR3 has 14 amino acids. The V gene's germline CDR1 is SQVTM and CDR2 ANQGSEA. V was trimmed by 7 bases and J by 2 bases, leaving 12 bases between them. As DNA, the CDR3 is TGCAGCGCCTACGACCCTCCTGGGGCCAACGTCCTGACTTTC. It encodes CSAYDPPGANVLTF.

This chain uses TRBV12-3 or TRBV12-4 with TRBJ1-6; D ambiguous. There are 14 residues in the CDR3. The germline V and J ends were trimmed by 3 bases and 7 bases, with 10 bases remaining between them. CDR3 sequence (DNA): TGTGCCAGCAGTTTGAGGACGGGGAATTCACCCCTCCACTTT. It translates to CASSLRTGNSPLHF.

This clonotype has a handful of counts. This chain joins TRBV7-3 and TRBJ2-1, with unresolved D. Germline CDR1 and CDR2: SGHTA and FQGTGA. V was cut by 5 bases and J by 9 bases, with 17 bases left in between. CDR3 length: 14 amino acids. CDR3: CASSARPDGREQFF. CDR3 nucleotides: TGTGCCAGCAGCGCGCGGCCGGACGGACGTGAGCAGTTCTTC.

This clonotype was counted between two and nine times. The gene calls are TRBV28 and TRBJ1-1; D gene uncertain. V was clipped by 8 bases and J by 1 base, with 17 bases between them. This CDR3 is built from 15 residues. Germline V lookup: CDR1 MDHEN, CDR2 SYDVKM. DNA of the CDR3: TGTGCCAGCCCCCCACATAGTACTCAGAACACTGAAGCTTTCTTT. Residues: CASPPHSTQNTEAFF.

The chain joins TRBV24-1 to TRBJ2-2, with 8 bases aligning to TRBD1. J gave up 5 bases and V 4 bases, and 8 bases lay outside the gene matches. Looked up from germline, CDR1 is KGHDR and CDR2 is SFDVKD. The CDR3 runs to 16 residues. CDR3 DNA sequence: TGTGCCACCAGTGAAACCGGGACAGGCAGGACCGGGGAGCTGTTTTTT. This sequence encodes CATSETGTGRTGELFF.

This clonotype was recorded a few times. This chain connects TRBV12-3 or TRBV12-4 to TRBJ1-4; D is perhaps TRBD1 (6 bases). This CDR3 has 14 residues. V lost 7 bases and J 4 bases, leaving 13 bases between the germline ends. The CDR3: CASILDRLNEKLFF. DNA for the CDR3: TGTGCCAGCATTCTGGACAGACTTAATGAAAAACTGTTTTTT.

In this sample, this clonotype turned up a few times. The CDR3 DNA reads TGTGCCAGCAGTTTCCCCGTCCCGGAGGCAAATACGCAGTATTTT. It codes for CASSFPVPEANTQYF. The chain uses TRBV12-3 or TRBV12-4 and TRBJ2-3, with D maybe TRBD2 (5 bases). The V gene lost 3 bases and the J gene lost 7 bases, with 17 bases spanning the gap. The CDR3 runs 15 residues.

This chain uses TRBV5-1 with TRBJ1-2; D may be TRBD1 (5 bases). The CDR3 is made up of 14 amino acids. Germline V gene data show CDR1 as SGHRS and CDR2 as YFSETQ. Deletions cut 5 bases from V and 2 bases from J, with 13 bases between. CDR3 loop: CASSLGDPNYGYTF. CDR3 sequence (DNA): TGCGCCAGCAGTTTAGGGGACCCAAACTATGGCTACACCTTC.

The chain couples TRBV20-1 to TRBJ1-4, with 9 bases that match TRBD1. Looked up from germline, CDR1 is DFQATT and CDR2 is SNEGSKA (reference sequence). J was trimmed by 8 bases and V by 6 bases; bases with no gene match: 7. There are 13 residues in the CDR3. The CDR3 sequence is CSAAGTGQEKLFF. CDR3 coding DNA: TGCAGTGCAGCCGGGACAGGGCAAGAAAAACTGTTTTTT.

The rearrangement joins TRBV20-1 to TRBJ2-5; tentatively, D is TRBD1 (6 bases). Trimming left V 6 bases short and J 0 bases short, with 17 bases between. CDR3 length equals 15 residues. CDR1 and CDR2 (germline): DFQATT, SNEGSKA (reference sequence). CDR3: CSALGNRENQETQYF. Here the CDR3 DNA reads TGCAGTGCGCTGGGCAACAGGGAGAACCAAGAGACCCAGTACTTC.

This chain links TRBV4-1 with TRBJ1-1; TRBD1 is a possible D gene (5 bases). The CDR3 consists of 17 residues. The V and J ends lost 4 bases and 4 bases respectively, with 22 bases between them. Germline V gene sequence: CDR1 MGHRA, CDR2 YSYEKL. The DNA for the CDR3 is TGCGCCAGCAGCCTACCGGGACGCCTTAAAATGGCCACTGAAGCTTTCTTT. Translating gives CASSLPGRLKMATEAFF.

V usage is TRBV20-1 and J usage is TRBJ2-3, with D perhaps TRBD1 or TRBD2 (5 bases each). The V end lost 3 bases, the J end lost 4 bases, and 17 bases lay between the germline ends. Germline V lookup: CDR1 DFQATT, CDR2 SNEGSKA (reference sequence). This CDR3 is 15 amino acids long. CDR3 protein: CSASGATLRSDTQYF. The CDR3 DNA follows: TGCAGTGCTAGCGGGGCAACCCTGCGGTCAGATACGCAGTATTTT.

This sequence joins TRBV12-3 or TRBV12-4 and TRBJ1-2; unclear D gene. CDR3 length: 13 residues. V dropped 1 base and J dropped 7 bases, with 10 bases sitting between them. CDR3 amino acids: CASSLGKRAGYTF. The DNA of the CDR3 is TGTGCCAGCAGTTTAGGGAAGAGGGCTGGCTACACCTTC.

This clonotype was seen a handful of times. The chain recombines TRBV11-1 with TRBJ1-1; perhaps TRBD1 as D (6 bases). Germline V gene data show CDR1 as SGHAT and CDR2 as FQDESV (reference sequence). The CDR3 sequence is 15 residues long. Deletions cut 5 bases from V and 3 bases from J, with 16 bases between. CDR3 protein: CASSGGPTGDTEAFF. The CDR3 nucleotides read TGTGCCAGCAGCGGGGGGCCTACCGGAGACACTGAAGCTTTCTTT.

The chain recombines TRBV5-1 with TRBJ2-1; possible D gene TRBD2, 7 bases. The CDR3 contains 15 residues. The V end was cut by 4 bases, the J end by 0 bases, with 11 bases between. From germline, CDR1 is SGHRS and CDR2 YFSETQ. For the CDR3, the DNA is TGCGCCAGCAGCGGGGGGGGCTTCTCCTACAATGAGCAGTTCTTC. Protein: CASSGGGFSYNEQFF. The variable domain in full, completed from reference TRBV5-1 and TRBJ2-1, reads KAGVTQTPRYLIKTRGQQVTLSCSPISGHRSVSWYQQTPGQGLQFLFEYFSETQRNKGNFPGRFSGRQFSNSRSEMNVSTLELGDSALYLCASSGGGFSYNEQFFGPGTRLTVL.

This clonotype has just a few counts. The rearrangement uses TRBV20-1 and TRBJ2-3; 12 positions agree with TRBD2. Germline CDR1 and CDR2: DFQATT and SNEGSKA (reference sequence). The CDR3 runs to 15 residues. Losses at the gene ends were 1 base for V and 6 bases for J; bases not matched to a gene: 5. The CDR3 spells CSARALAGGGDTQYF. In DNA, the CDR3 is TGCAGTGCTAGAGCACTAGCGGGGGGTGGGGATACGCAGTATTTT.

The genes are TRBV20-1 and TRBJ2-2; D uncertain. This CDR3 region has 13 residues. With 3 bases removed from V and 2 bases from J, the gap between germline ends came to 7 bases. Germline assignment: CDR1 DFQATT and CDR2 SNEGSKA (reference sequence). For the CDR3, the DNA is TGCAGTGCTAGCGGACCTAACACCGGGGAGCTGTTTTTT. It is translated as CSASGPNTGELFF.